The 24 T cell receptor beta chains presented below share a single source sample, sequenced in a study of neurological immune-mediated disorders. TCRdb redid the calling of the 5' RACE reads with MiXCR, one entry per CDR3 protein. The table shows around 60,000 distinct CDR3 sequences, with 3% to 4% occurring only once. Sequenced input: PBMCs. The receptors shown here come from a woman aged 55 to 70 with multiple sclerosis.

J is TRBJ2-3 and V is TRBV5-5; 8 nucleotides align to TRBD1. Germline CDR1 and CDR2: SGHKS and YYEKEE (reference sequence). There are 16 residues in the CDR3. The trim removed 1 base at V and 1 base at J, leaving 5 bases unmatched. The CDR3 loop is CASSLLETGGTDTQYF. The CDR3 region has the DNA TGTGCCAGCAGCTTGCTGGAGACAGGGGGCACAGATACGCAGTATTTT.

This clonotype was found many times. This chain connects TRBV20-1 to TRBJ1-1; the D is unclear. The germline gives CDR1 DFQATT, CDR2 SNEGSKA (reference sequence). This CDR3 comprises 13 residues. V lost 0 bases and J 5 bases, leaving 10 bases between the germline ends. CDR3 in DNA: TGCAGTGCTAGAGACGCGGCGGGGACTGAAGCTTTCTTT. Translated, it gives CSARDAAGTEAFF.

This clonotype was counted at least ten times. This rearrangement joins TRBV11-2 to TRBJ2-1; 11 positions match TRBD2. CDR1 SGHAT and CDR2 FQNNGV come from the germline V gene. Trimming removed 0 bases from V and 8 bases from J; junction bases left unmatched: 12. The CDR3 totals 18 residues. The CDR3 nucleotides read TGTGCCAGCAGCTTAGATAGGCTAGCGGGAGGTACTTTCTATGAGCAGTTCTTC. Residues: CASSLDRLAGGTFYEQFF.

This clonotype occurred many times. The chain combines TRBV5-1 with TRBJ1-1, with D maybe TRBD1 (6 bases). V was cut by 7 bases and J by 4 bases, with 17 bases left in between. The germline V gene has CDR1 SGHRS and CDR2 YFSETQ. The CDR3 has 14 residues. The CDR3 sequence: CASGGQGLGTEAFF. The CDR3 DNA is TGCGCCAGCGGGGGCCAGGGGTTGGGCACTGAAGCTTTCTTT. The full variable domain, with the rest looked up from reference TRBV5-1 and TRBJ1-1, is KAGVTQTPRYLIKTRGQQVTLSCSPISGHRSVSWYQQTPGQGLQFLFEYFSETQRNKGNFPGRFSGRQFSNSRSEMNVSTLELGDSALYLCASGGQGLGTEAFFGQGTRLTVV.

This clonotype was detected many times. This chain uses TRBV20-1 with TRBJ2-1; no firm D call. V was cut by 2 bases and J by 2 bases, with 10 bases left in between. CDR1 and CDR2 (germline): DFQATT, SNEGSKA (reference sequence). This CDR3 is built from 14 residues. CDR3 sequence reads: CSARLLPTYNEQFF. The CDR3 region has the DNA TGCAGTGCTAGATTGCTCCCCACCTACAATGAGCAGTTCTTC.

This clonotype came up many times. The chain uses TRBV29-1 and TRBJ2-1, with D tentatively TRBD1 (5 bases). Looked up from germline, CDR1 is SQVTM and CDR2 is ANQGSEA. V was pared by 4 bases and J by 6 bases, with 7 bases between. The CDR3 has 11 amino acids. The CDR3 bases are TGCAGCGTTGCAGGGCCCAATGAGCAGTTCTTC. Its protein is CSVAGPNEQFF.

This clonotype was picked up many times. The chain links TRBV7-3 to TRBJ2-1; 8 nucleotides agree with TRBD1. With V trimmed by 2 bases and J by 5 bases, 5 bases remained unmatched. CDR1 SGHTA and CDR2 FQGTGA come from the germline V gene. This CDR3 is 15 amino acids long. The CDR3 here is CASSLGTGSNNEQFF. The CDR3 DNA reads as TGTGCCAGCAGCTTAGGGACAGGTAGTAACAATGAGCAGTTCTTC.

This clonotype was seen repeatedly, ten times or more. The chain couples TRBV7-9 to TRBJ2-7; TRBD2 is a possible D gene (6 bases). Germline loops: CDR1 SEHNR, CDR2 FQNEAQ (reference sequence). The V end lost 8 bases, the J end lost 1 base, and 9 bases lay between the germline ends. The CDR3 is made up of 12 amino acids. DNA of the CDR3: TGTGCCAGCGCGGGGAGTTCCTACGAGCAGTACTTC. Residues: CASAGSSYEQYF.

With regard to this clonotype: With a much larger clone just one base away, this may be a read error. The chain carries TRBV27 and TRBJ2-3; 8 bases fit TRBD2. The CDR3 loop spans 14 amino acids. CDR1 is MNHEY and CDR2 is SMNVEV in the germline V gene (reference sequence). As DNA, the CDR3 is TGTACCAGCGGGGGAGGGGGAGGCACAGATACGCAGTATTTT. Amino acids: CTSGGGGGTDTQYF.

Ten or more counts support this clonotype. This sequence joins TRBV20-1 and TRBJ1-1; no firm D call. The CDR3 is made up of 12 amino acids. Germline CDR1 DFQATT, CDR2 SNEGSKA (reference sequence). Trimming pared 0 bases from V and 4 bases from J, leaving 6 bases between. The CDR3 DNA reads TGCAGTGCTAGAGATGGGTCCACTGAAGCTTTCTTT. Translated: CSARDGSTEAFF.

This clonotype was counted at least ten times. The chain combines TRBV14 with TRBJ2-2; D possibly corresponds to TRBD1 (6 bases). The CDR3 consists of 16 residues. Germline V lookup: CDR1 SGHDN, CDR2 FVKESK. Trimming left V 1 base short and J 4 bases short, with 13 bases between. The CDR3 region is CASSQVFQGSTGELFF. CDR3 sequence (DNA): TGTGCCAGCAGCCAAGTTTTCCAGGGGAGCACCGGGGAGCTGTTTTTT.

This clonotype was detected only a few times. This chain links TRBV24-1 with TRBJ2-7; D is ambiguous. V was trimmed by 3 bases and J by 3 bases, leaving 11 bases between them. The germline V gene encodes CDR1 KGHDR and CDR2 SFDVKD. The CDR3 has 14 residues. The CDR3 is CATSDRGNNYEQYF. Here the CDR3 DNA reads TGTGCCACCAGTGATCGAGGTAACAACTACGAGCAGTACTTC.

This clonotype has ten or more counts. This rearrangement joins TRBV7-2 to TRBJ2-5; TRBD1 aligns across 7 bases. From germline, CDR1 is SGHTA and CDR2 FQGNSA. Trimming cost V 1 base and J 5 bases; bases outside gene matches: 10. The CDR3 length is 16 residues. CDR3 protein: CASSLVRGGGWETQYF. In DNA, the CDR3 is TGTGCCAGCAGCTTAGTAAGAGGGGGCGGATGGGAGACCCAGTACTTC.

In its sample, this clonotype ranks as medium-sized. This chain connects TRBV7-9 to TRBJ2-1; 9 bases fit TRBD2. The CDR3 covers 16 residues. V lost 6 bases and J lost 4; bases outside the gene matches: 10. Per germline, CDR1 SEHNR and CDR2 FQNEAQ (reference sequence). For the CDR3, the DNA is TGTGCCAGCAGTCACCTCCGACTAGCGGCTTACAATGAGCAGTTCTTC. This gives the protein CASSHLRLAAYNEQFF.

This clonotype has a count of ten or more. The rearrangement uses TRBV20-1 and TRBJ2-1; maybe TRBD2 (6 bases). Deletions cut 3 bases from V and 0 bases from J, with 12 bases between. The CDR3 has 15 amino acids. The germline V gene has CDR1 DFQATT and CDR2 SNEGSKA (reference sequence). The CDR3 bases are TGCAGTGCTAGGGGGACTGGCGGCTCCTACAATGAGCAGTTCTTC. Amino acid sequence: CSARGTGGSYNEQFF.

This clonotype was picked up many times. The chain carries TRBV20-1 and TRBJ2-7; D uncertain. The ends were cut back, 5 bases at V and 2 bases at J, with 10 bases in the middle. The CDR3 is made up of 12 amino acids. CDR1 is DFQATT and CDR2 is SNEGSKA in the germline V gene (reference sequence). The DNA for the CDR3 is TGCAGTGCTTCCCGACTCCCCTACGAGCAGTACTTC. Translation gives CSASRLPYEQYF.

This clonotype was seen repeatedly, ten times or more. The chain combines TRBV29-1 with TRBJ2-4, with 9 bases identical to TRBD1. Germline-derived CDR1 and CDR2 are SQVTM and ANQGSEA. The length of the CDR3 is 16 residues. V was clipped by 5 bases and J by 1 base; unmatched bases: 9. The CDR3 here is CSVFGEGQGAKNIQYF. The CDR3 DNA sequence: TGCAGCGTTTTCGGGGAAGGACAGGGGGCCAAAAACATTCAGTACTTC.

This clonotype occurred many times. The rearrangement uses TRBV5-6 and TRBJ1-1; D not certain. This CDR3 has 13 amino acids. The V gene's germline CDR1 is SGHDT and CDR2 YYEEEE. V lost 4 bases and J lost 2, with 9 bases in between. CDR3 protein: CASSLAGNTEAFF. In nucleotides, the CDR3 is TGTGCCAGCAGCCTTGCCGGTAACACTGAAGCTTTCTTT.

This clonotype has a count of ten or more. The CDR3 sequence is CATSDPRDRANYGYTF. The CDR3 bases are TGTGCCACCAGTGATCCCCGGGACAGAGCTAACTATGGCTACACCTTC. The chain has TRBV24-1 and TRBJ1-2; 7 bases line up with TRBD1. Germline V gene sequence: CDR1 KGHDR, CDR2 SFDVKD. The length of the CDR3 is 16 residues. Trimming at V came to 3 bases and at J to 0 bases, leaving 6 bases not matched to a gene.

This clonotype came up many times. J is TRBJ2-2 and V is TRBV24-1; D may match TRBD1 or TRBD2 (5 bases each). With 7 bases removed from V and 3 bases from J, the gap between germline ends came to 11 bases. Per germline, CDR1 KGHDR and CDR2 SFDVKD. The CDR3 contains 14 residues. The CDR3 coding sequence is TGTGCCACCAGCGATGGGGGTTACACCGGGGAGCTGTTTTTT. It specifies CATSDGGYTGELFF.

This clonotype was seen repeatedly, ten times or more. The CDR3, as DNA: TGTGCCAGCAGCATGAAGCGGGGGGGTTCCTACGAGCAGTACTTC. Amino acids: CASSMKRGGSYEQYF. The chain carries TRBV5-6 and TRBJ2-7; 10 bases match TRBD2. From germline, CDR1 is SGHDT and CDR2 YYEEEE. This CDR3 has 15 amino acids. J was trimmed by 1 base and V by 4 bases; bases with no gene match: 5.

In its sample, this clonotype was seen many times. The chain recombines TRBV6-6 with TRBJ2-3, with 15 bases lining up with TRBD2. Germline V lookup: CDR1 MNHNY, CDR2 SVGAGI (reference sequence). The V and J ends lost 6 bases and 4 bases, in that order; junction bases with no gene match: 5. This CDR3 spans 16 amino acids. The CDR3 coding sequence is TGTGCCAGCAGGAGGGGGACTAGCGGGGGGCCAGATACGCAGTATTTT. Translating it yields CASRRGTSGGPDTQYF.

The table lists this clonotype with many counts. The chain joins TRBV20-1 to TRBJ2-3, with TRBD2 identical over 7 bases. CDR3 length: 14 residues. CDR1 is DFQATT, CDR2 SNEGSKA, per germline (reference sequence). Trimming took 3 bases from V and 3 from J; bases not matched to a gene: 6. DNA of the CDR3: TGCAGTGCTAGTGTCCGCGGGGGAACAGATACGCAGTATTTT. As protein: CSASVRGGTDTQYF.

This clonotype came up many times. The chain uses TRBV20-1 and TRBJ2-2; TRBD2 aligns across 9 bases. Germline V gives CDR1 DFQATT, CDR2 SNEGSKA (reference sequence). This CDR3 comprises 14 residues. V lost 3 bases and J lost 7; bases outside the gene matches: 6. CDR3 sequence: CSASHSGRGGELFF. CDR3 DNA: TGCAGTGCTAGCCATAGCGGGAGAGGCGGGGAGCTGTTTTTT.